The present T cell receptor beta chain was sequenced within a study of T cells in Graves' hyperthyroidism and ophthalmopathy. Amplified TCR beta CDR3 regions came from RNA transcripts. Carried out on the TCR CDR3, a first-round RT-PCR used the HTBI primer set. Via MiXCR, TCRdb re-called the multiplex PCR reads, giving one row per CDR3 protein. This sample has around 440,000 distinct CDR3 sequences, with approximately 14% found just once. CDR3 length: 15 amino acids. Trimming shortened V by 4 bases and J by 5 bases, and 12 bases separated the two germline ends. Germline V CDR1 and CDR2: PRHDT, FYEKMQ (reference sequence).

The sample taken for sequencing was blood. This chain connects TRBV13 to TRBJ1-6; no clear D. The sequence was collected from a woman in her late teens or twenties with Graves' hyperthyroidism. DNA of the CDR3: TGTGCCAGCAGCTCCATACAGAGTCATAATTCACCCCTCCACTTT. Encoded protein: CASSSIQSHNSPLHF. The whole variable domain, filled in from reference TRBV13 and TRBJ1-6, reads AAGVIQSPRHLIKEKRETATLKCYPIPRHDTVYWYQQGPGQDPQFLISFYEKMQSDKGSIPDRFSAQQFSDYHSELNMSSLELGDSALYFCASSSIQSHNSPLHFGNGTRLTVT.